This TCR beta chain was captured in a study of cytomegalovirus exposure and HLA in healthy donors. Study at large: According to later analysis, the same platform produced the roughly 120 validation and several hundred first-cohort repertoires. Findings and limits, study-wide: Cytomegalovirus association was assigned to about 150 TCR beta chains. Specificity for CMV antigens was confirmed in vitro for a few of the CMV-associated chains.

Germline V lookup: CDR1 MNHNS, CDR2 SASEGT. The length of the CDR3 is 11 residues. As concerns this clone: Its antigen is currently unknown.

Data came from immunoSEQ multiplex PCR; TCRdb stores just in-frame clones and leaves some out. This sample carries some 210,000 clones, 87% of them seen once, and the ten largest clones take roughly 2%. The sequencing sample was made of PBMCs. This clonotype was sampled from a woman aged 18-29 years in good health and CMV-seropositive. The genes are TRBV6-1 and TRBJ1-1; no reliable D call. In DNA form, the CDR3 reads TGTGTGGCGCGGGGGAACACTGAAGCTTTCTTT. It encodes CVARGNTEAFF.